This T cell receptor beta chain was sequenced during a study of blood T cell repertoires in COVID-19. Trimming stripped 6 bases from V and 2 bases from J, with 10 bases between. The CDR3 runs 13 residues. Generated by immunoSEQ multiplex PCR, the TCRdb table keeps only in-frame clones and is missing some. The sample includes about 44,000 clones, roughly 88% of them seen just once. Source material: peripheral blood. The chain employs TRBV12-3 or TRBV12-4 and TRBJ1-2, with unresolved D. This TCR came from a woman between 40 and 50 years old with acute or convalescent COVID-19. The CDR3 DNA reads TGTGCCAGCAGCCCTCAACTAAACTATGGCTACACCTTC. Its translation: CASSPQLNYGYTF.